This TCR beta chain appears in the sequencing data of a study of blood T cell repertoires in COVID-19. Study at large: Italy, Spain and the United States were the sources of the convalescent and acute COVID-19 samples. Sample material is recorded as cDNA or gDNA derived from T cells, B-cell-depleted T cells, or PBMCs.

In this sample, this clone turned up once. In the authors' methods: By means of reference gene primer amplification, nucleated cell counts were estimated. Data came from immunoSEQ multiplex PCR; TCRdb stores just in-frame clones and leaves some out. Clonal size and the V and J genes are those of that table, whereas D and trimming came from the DNA. This sample yields 20,000 to 25,000 clones, of which around 88% are seen a single time; roughly a sixth belongs to the top ten. The CDR3 length is 20 residues. Trimming at V came to 4 bases and at J to 1 base, leaving 16 bases not matched to a gene. The germline gives CDR1 LGHDT, CDR2 YNNKEL (reference sequence).

This TCR derives from a human donor with acute or convalescent COVID-19. The donor label of this sample is uncertain. The sequenced sample consisted of peripheral blood. The chain has TRBV3-1 (or the pseudogene TRBV3-2) and TRBJ2-6, with 7 positions matching TRBD1. The CDR3 nucleotides are TGTGCCAGCAGCCTCGGAGGCGAGGGACAGATAATTTCTGGGGCCAACGTCCTGACTTTC. Translation gives CASSLGGEGQIISGANVLTF.